One and the same sample provided the 20 T cell receptor beta chains below, sequenced in a study of T cells in pancreatic ductal adenocarcinoma. Sequencing used immunoSEQ multiplex PCR; TCRdb keeps in-frame clones, though not all of them. The data contain roughly 100,000 clones, 90% to 95% of them seen just once; the ten biggest clones take up under 3.5%. Selected pancreatic ductal adenocarcinoma patients had undergone surgery without neoadjuvant therapy. The sample was PBMCs. These receptors all come from a human donor with pancreatic ductal adenocarcinoma.

The chain's CDR3 is CASSLSGSDVNEQFF. DNA of the CDR3: TGTGCCAGCAGCCTGAGCGGGAGCGATGTCAATGAGCAGTTCTTC. The chain has TRBV6-5 and TRBJ2-1, with TRBD2 matching over 8 bases. The V and J ends lost 6 bases and 6 bases, in that order; junction bases with no gene match: 10. Germline V gene data show CDR1 as MNHEY and CDR2 as SVGAGI. The CDR3 extends over 15 amino acids.

This chain connects TRBV2 to TRBJ2-5; 10 nucleotides align to TRBD1. Germline V gene data show CDR1 as SNHLY and CDR2 as FYNNEI. The CDR3 is 13 amino acids. J was trimmed by 3 bases and V by 8 bases; bases with no gene match: 3. CDR3 bases: TGTGCCAGCGGCGGGACAGGGGAAGAGACCCAGTACTTC. This encodes CASGGTGEETQYF.

The chain carries TRBV29-1 and TRBJ2-1, with D possibly matching TRBD2 (6 bases). Germline lookup yields CDR1 SQVTM and CDR2 ANQGSEA. Trimming removed 2 bases at V and 2 bases at J, with 19 bases between. This CDR3 is built from 17 residues. The CDR3 nucleotides are TGCAGCGTTGAAATCCCCTCGTCGGGACTCACCTACAATGAGCAGTTCTTC. Its translation is CSVEIPSSGLTYNEQFF.

The chain is built from TRBV30 and TRBJ2-7; D is perhaps TRBD1 (6 bases). Germline-derived CDR1 and CDR2 are GTSNPN and SVGIG (reference sequence). The ends were cut back, 1 base at V and 7 bases at J, with 14 bases in the middle. The CDR3 spans 13 residues. CDR3 sequence (DNA): TGTGCCTGGAGTGAGGGGGAGTACTTGGAGCAGTACTTC. Its translation: CAWSEGEYLEQYF. Drawing the rest from reference TRBV30 and TRBJ2-7, the complete variable domain is SQTIHQWPATLVQPVGSPLSLECTVEGTSNPNLYWYRQAAGRGLQLLFYSVGIGQISSEVPQNLSASRPQDRQFILSSKKLLLSDSGFYLCAWSEGEYLEQYFGPGTRLTVT.

The chain couples TRBV5-1 to TRBJ2-5; 7 nucleotides match TRBD1. The CDR3 sequence is 16 residues long. Trimming cost V 2 bases and J 0 bases; bases outside gene matches: 7. Germline assignment: CDR1 SGHRS and CDR2 YFSETQ. CDR3 bases: TGCGCCAGCAGCTTTGGCACGACAGGGAACCAAGAGACCCAGTACTTC. Translation: CASSFGTTGNQETQYF.

J is TRBJ2-1 and V is TRBV4-2, with D perhaps matching TRBD2 (6 bases). Germline lookup yields CDR1 LGHNA and CDR2 YNFKEQ. V lost 0 bases, J lost 3 bases, and 9 bases lay in between. The CDR3 is 15 residues long. The CDR3 DNA follows: TGTGCCAGCAGCCAAGATTTCGGGAGCTACAATGAGCAGTTCTTC. Its translation: CASSQDFGSYNEQFF.

The chain joins TRBV5-1 to TRBJ2-7; TRBD2 aligns across 7 bases. The V gene end was trimmed by 2 bases and the J gene end by 2 bases; junction bases not matched to a gene: 7. The germline CDR1 and CDR2 sequences are SGHRS and YFSETQ. The CDR3 has 15 amino acids. CDR3 sequence (DNA): TGCGCCAGCAGCTTAACCGGGACTACCCCCTACGAGCAGTACTTC. The encoded protein is CASSLTGTTPYEQYF.

This chain joins TRBV28 and TRBJ2-1; 7 bases align to TRBD2. V lost 7 bases and J lost 10; bases outside the gene matches: 10. This CDR3 contains 13 residues. Germline CDR1 MDHEN, CDR2 SYDVKM. In nucleotides, the CDR3 is TGTGCCAGCAAAAAAAACGGGGGGAAAGAGCAGTTCTTC. This encodes CASKKNGGKEQFF.

V and J are TRBV4-3 and TRBJ2-5, with D tentatively TRBD1 (5 bases). This CDR3 spans 15 amino acids. Germline loops: CDR1 LGHNA, CDR2 YSLEER. Trimming took 1 base from V and 4 from J, leaving 13 bases between them. The CDR3 sequence is CASSQGPQGGETQYF. As DNA, the CDR3 is TGCGCCAGCAGCCAAGGACCTCAGGGCGGAGAGACCCAGTACTTC.

The V and J genes are TRBV13 and TRBJ2-7; a weak D match, TRBD2 (5 bases). Germline values: CDR1 PRHDT, CDR2 FYEKMQ (reference sequence). The CDR3 consists of 13 residues. V lost 4 bases to trimming and J lost 3 bases, with 10 bases between them. DNA of the CDR3: TGTGCCAGCAGCTCCGGACTTGACTACGAGCAGTACTTC. Its protein is CASSSGLDYEQYF.

The chain links TRBV7-2 to TRBJ2-5; a weak D match, TRBD2 (5 bases). CDR1 SGHTA and CDR2 FQGNSA come from the germline V gene. The CDR3 has 14 residues. The V gene lost 2 bases and the J gene lost 2 bases, with 9 bases spanning the gap. In DNA form, the CDR3 reads TGTGCCAGCAGCTTATTTCCGGGACAAGAGACCCAGTACTTC. This gives the protein CASSLFPGQETQYF.

V is TRBV1 and J is TRBJ2-1; whether TRBD2, the table's D call, matches the DNA was not checked. TRBV1 is noted as a pseudogene. The CDR3 has 20 residues. CDR3 DNA sequence: TGCACCAGCAGCCAAGATCCCGCTAGCGGGACTCGTAAAACCTACAATGAGCAGTTCTTC. Its translation: CTSSQDPASGTRKTYNEQFF.

This clone showed up just once. This chain uses TRBV28 with TRBJ2-5, with 8 bases identical to TRBD1. The CDR3 spans 15 residues. Germline loops: CDR1 MDHEN, CDR2 SYDVKM. The J segment lost 7 bases and the V segment lost 2 bases, leaving 9 bases of the junction unmatched. As DNA, the CDR3 is TGTGCCAGCAGTTTACATGCAGACAGGGGTGGGACCCAGTACTTC. Protein sequence: CASSLHADRGGTQYF.

The rearrangement uses TRBV21-1 and TRBJ2-1; no check of the table's D call, TRBD2, against the DNA was made. TRBV21-1 is reported as a pseudogene. This CDR3 is built from 13 residues. The CDR3 reads CASTGGLGNEQFF. The DNA for the CDR3 is TGTGCCAGCACGGGCGGGTTAGGGAATGAGCAGTTCTTC.

The chain uses TRBV6-1 and TRBJ2-7; 9 nucleotides agree with TRBD2. With 8 bases clipped from V and 6 bases from J, the junction kept 5 bases outside the gene matches. Germline V gene sequence: CDR1 MNHNS, CDR2 SASEGT. CDR3 length: 12 amino acids. The CDR3 spells CASGRLAAEQYF. The CDR3 bases are TGTGCCAGCGGGAGACTAGCGGCCGAGCAGTACTTC.

The chain combines TRBV28 with TRBJ2-5; 10 bases are shared with TRBD1. Per the germline V gene, CDR1 is MDHEN and CDR2 is SYDVKM. The CDR3 runs to 14 residues. J was trimmed by 1 base and V by 6 bases; bases with no gene match: 2. CDR3 loop: CASRTGGAQETQYF. The CDR3, as DNA: TGTGCCAGCAGGACAGGGGGCGCCCAAGAGACCCAGTACTTC.

This clone was seen a single time. CDR3 residues: CASSLDQNNEQFF. The CDR3 region has the DNA TGTGCCAGCAGCTTAGATCAGAACAATGAGCAGTTCTTC. V and J are TRBV7-3 and TRBJ2-1; D uncertain. This CDR3 contains 13 residues. Germline assignment: CDR1 SGHTA and CDR2 FQGTGA. Trimming took off 2 bases at V and 5 bases at J, with 7 bases between the two ends.

V usage is TRBV9 and J usage is TRBJ2-1, with 7 bases that match TRBD2. This CDR3 has 15 amino acids. J was trimmed by 7 bases and V by 3 bases; bases with no gene match: 10. Germline CDR1 SGDLS, CDR2 YYNGEE. The CDR3 DNA reads TGTGCCAGCAGCGCCCTATGGGGAGGGCCAAATGAGCAGTTCTTC. Amino acid sequence: CASSALWGGPNEQFF. Full variable domain (rest looked up from reference TRBV9 and TRBJ2-1): DSGVTQTPKHLITATGQRVTLRCSPRSGDLSVYWYQQSLDQGLQFLIQYYNGEERAKGNILERFSAQQFPDLHSELNLSSLELGDSALYFCASSALWGGPNEQFFGPGTRLTVL.

This clone was detected once. One end of the junction fails to match germline, which may point to a read error. This chain uses TRBV11-2 with TRBJ2-3, with TRBD2 as a possible D gene (6 bases). The CDR3 has 13 amino acids. The germline CDR1 and CDR2 sequences are SGHAT and FQNNGV. In DNA form, the CDR3 reads TGTGCCAGCAGCACCCGGCGGGGTTTGGAGACACTGTTT. This translates into CASSTRRGLETLF.

V usage is TRBV7-6 and J usage is TRBJ1-5; D is uncertain. Germline lookup yields CDR1 SGHVS and CDR2 FNYEAQ. V lost 5 bases to trimming and J lost 4 bases, with 9 bases between them. The CDR3 is 13 residues long. CDR3 residues: CASSRSPNQPQHF. The CDR3, as DNA: TGTGCCAGCAGCCGTAGTCCTAATCAGCCCCAGCATTTT.